The text below deals with one TCR beta chain. Its target is not known. The data belong to a study of graft-versus-host responses after intestinal transplantation. The overall study: Anti-thymocyte globulin induction, then tacrolimus and steroids for two to four years, went to all recipients.

With 4 bases removed from V and 9 bases from J, the gap between germline ends came to 18 bases. This CDR3 region has 14 residues. The germline gives CDR1 MDHEN, CDR2 SYDVKM. Study-level findings and limits: Graft-donor T cell macrochimerism coincided with high graft-versus-host to host-versus-graft clonal ratios in allografts.

Only in-frame clones appear in the TCRdb table, and some are missing; sequencing was by immunoSEQ multiplex PCR. The repertoire holds 50,000 or so clones, with about 93% as singletons. The chain has TRBV28 and TRBJ2-5; weak D call: TRBD2 (6 bases). The sequencing used PBMCs, collected 750 to 800 days after a first intestinal transplant, on the day of a second. This clonotype was obtained from a human patient who received an intestinal transplant, so some T cells may come from the graft donor. The CDR3 spells CASSSRDSARAQYF. The CDR3 DNA reads TGTGCCAGCAGTTCCAGGGACTCCGCACGGGCCCAGTACTTC.